The T cell receptor beta chain under discussion was sequenced for a study of Ad26.COV2.S vaccination and SARS-CoV-2 variants. Noted treatment: about 20 received Ad26.COV2.S at low or high dose, single or two shots; roughly five received placebo; per-sample allocation not given. Sampling was done on day 63 after the first vaccine or placebo injection. The method was immunoSEQ multiplex PCR; TCRdb's version includes in-frame clones alone and lacks a portion of them. The sample has 300,000 to 350,000 clones; 85% to 90% are singletons. This clone was seen only once. This CDR3 has 15 amino acids. V shed 2 bases and J 3 bases; nucleotides not matched to a gene: 3. CDR1 is SGHKS, CDR2 YYEKEE, per germline (reference sequence).

Material: peripheral blood, obtained in a trial of Ad26.COV2.S vaccine versus placebo. The TCR originated in a person aged 18-60 years who received the Ad26.COV2.S COVID-19 vaccine or a placebo. The rearrangement joins TRBV5-5 to TRBJ2-2; 8 bases fit TRBD1. CDR3 nucleotide sequence: TGTGCCAGCAGCTTCTACAGGGGGGACACCGGGGAGCTGTTTTTT. It is translated as CASSFYRGDTGELFF.